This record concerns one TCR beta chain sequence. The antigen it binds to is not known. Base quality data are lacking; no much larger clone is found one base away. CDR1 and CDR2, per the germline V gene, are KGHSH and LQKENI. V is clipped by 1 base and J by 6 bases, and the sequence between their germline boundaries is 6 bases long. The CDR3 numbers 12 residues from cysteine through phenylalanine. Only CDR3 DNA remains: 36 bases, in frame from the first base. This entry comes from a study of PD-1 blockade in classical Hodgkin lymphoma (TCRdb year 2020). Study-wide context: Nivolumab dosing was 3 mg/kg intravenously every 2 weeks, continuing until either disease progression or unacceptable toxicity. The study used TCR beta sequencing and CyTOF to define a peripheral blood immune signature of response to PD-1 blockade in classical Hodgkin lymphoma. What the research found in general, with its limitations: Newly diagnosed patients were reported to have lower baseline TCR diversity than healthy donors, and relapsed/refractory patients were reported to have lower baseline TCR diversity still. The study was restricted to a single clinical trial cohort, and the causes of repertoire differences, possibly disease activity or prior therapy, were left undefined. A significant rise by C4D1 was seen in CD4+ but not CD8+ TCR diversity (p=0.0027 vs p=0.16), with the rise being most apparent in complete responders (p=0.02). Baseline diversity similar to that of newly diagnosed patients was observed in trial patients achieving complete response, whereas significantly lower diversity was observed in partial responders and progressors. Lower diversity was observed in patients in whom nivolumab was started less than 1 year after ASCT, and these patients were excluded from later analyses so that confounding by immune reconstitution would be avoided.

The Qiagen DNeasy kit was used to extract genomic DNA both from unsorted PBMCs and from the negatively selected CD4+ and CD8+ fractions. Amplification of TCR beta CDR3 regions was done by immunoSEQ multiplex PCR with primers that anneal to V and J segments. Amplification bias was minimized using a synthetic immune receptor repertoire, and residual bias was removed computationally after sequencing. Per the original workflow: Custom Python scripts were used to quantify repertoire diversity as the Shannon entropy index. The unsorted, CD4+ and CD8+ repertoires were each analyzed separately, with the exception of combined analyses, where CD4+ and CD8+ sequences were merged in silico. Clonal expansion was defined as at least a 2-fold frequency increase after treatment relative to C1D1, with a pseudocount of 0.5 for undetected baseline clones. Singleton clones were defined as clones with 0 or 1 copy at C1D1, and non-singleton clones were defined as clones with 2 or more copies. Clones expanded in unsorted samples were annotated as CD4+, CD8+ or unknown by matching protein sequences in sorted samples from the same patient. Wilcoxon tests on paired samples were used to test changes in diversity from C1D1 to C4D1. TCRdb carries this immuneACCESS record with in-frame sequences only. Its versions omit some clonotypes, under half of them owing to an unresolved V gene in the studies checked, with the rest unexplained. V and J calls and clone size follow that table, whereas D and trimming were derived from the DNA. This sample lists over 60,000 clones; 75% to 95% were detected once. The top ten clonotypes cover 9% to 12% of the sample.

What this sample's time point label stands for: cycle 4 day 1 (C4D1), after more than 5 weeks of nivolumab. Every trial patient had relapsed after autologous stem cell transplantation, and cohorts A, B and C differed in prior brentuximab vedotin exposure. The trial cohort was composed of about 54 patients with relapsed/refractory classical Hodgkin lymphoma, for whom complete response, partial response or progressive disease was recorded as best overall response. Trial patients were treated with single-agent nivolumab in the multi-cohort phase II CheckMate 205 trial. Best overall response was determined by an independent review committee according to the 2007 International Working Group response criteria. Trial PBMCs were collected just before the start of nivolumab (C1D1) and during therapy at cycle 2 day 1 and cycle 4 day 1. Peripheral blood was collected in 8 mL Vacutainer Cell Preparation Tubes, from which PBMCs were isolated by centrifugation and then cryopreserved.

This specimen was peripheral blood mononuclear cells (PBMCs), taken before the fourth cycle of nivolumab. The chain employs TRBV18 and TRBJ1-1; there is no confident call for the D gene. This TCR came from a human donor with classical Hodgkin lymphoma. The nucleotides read TGTGCCAGCTCACCACAGGGCGCTGAAGCTTTCTTT. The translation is CASSPQGAEAFF. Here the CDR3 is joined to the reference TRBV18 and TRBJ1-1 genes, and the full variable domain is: NAGVMQNPRHLVRRRGQEARLRCSPMKGHSHVYWYRQLPEEGLKFMVYLQKENIIDESGMPKERFSAEFPKEGPSILRIQQVVRGDSAAYFCASSPQGAEAFFGQGTRLTVV.